This T cell receptor (beta chain) is drawn from a study of metastatic and nonmetastatic thyroid tumors. The overall study: Repertoires from malignant and benign thyroid patients were compared across blood and tumor or nodule tissue.

The germline V and J ends were trimmed by 5 bases and 4 bases, with 14 bases remaining between them. Per the germline V gene, CDR1 is SNHLY and CDR2 is FYNNEI. This CDR3 is 14 amino acids long. TCRdb re-analyzed the PCR reads through MiXCR. The sample has some 30,000 clones; about 4.1% are singletons. This clone was picked up many times. Ahead of thyroid surgery, no patient had received treatment of any kind. Sequencing input: blood. This TCR was sampled from a female donor with papillary thyroid cancer or a benign thyroid nodule (not recorded which). Some clones in this sample may be carry-over from other donors' samples. The chain carries TRBV2 and TRBJ1-1; no definite D call. The CDR3 DNA sequence: TGTGCCAGCAGTCTCGACCATGGCGGCACTGAAGCTTTCTTT. It codes for CASSLDHGGTEAFF.